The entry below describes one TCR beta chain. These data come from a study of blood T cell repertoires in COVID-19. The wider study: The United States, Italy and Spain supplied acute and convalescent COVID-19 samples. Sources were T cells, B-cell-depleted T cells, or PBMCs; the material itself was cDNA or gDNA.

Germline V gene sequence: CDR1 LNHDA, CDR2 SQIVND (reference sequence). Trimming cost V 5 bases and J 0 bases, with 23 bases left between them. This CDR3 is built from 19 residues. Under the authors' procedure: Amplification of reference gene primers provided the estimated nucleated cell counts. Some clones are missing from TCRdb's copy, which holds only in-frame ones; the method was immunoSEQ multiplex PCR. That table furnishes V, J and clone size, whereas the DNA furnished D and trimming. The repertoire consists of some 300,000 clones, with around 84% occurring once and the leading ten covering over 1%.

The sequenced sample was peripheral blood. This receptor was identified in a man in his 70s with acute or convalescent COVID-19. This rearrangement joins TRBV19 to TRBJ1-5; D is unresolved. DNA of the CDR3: TGTGCCAGTAGTCCGAGTCCCTCCGAAAGACTTTATAGCAATCAGCCCCAGCATTTT. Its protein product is CASSPSPSERLYSNQPQHF.